The 10 T cell receptor beta chains below were found in one sample sequenced in a study of blood T cell repertoires in COVID-19. Method: immunoSEQ multiplex PCR; TCRdb's copy keeps in-frame clones and lacks some. In the table there are tens of thousands of clones, about 90% of which are singletons. The sample taken for sequencing was peripheral blood. These receptors were collected from a man aged 50 to 60 with active COVID-19.

The chain combines TRBV5-4 with TRBJ1-2; no definite D call. CDR1 SGHNT and CDR2 YYREEE come from the germline V gene (reference sequence). The CDR3 is made up of 12 amino acids. V shed 4 bases and J shed 8 bases, with 12 bases lying between them. The CDR3 DNA sequence: TGTGCCAGCAGCCCCGACCGACTGGGCTACACCTTC. Translating gives CASSPDRLGYTF. The full variable domain, in which reference TRBV5-4 and TRBJ1-2 provide the parts outside the CDR3, is ETGVTQSPTHLIKTRGQQVTLRCSSQSGHNTVSWYQQALGQGPQFIFQYYREEENGRGNFPPRFSGLQFPNYSSELNVNALELDDSALYLCASSPDRLGYTFGSGTRLTVV.

The chain combines TRBV2 with TRBJ2-1, with D hard to call. Germline V gene data show CDR1 as SNHLY and CDR2 as FYNNEI. This CDR3 has 13 residues. The V and J ends lost 7 bases and 4 bases respectively, with 11 bases between them. CDR3 protein: CASMHPGYNEQFF. In DNA form, the CDR3 reads TGTGCCAGCATGCACCCGGGTTACAATGAGCAGTTCTTC. The whole variable domain, remainder taken from reference TRBV2 and TRBJ2-1, is EPEVTQTPSHQVTQMGQEVILRCVPISNHLYFYWYRQILGQKVEFLVSFYNNEISEKSEIFDDQFSVERPDGSNFTLKIRSTKLEDSAMYFCASMHPGYNEQFFGPGTRLTVL.

The chain has TRBV9 and TRBJ1-5; weak D call: TRBD1 (5 bases). V dropped 9 bases and J dropped 0 bases, with 22 bases sitting between them. CDR3 size: 17 residues. Germline V CDR1 and CDR2: SGDLS, YYNGEE. DNA of the CDR3: TGTGCCACCTTACGGGGGGTCACAGAACTTAGCAATCAGCCCCAGCATTTT. As protein: CATLRGVTELSNQPQHF.

The chain joins TRBV2 to TRBJ1-2, with a possible D match to TRBD1 (6 bases). Trimming shortened V by 2 bases and J by 6 bases, and 19 bases separated the two germline ends. This CDR3 comprises 16 residues. Germline lookup yields CDR1 SNHLY and CDR2 FYNNEI. As DNA, the CDR3 is TGTGCCAGCAGTGAACTACGGGGGGCTGTAAGTCATGGCTACACCTTC. The encoded protein is CASSELRGAVSHGYTF.

The chain recombines TRBV28 with TRBJ2-7; the match to TRBD1 covers 8 bases. Trimming cost V 2 bases and J 3 bases; bases outside gene matches: 3. The CDR3 is made up of 14 amino acids. Germline V gene data show CDR1 as MDHEN and CDR2 as SYDVKM. In nucleotides, the CDR3 is TGTGCCAGCAGTTTAACAGGGGGTCTCTACGAGCAGTACTTC. Its translation: CASSLTGGLYEQYF. The full variable domain, with the rest looked up from reference TRBV28 and TRBJ2-7, is DVKVTQSSRYLVKRTGEKVFLECVQDMDHENMFWYRQDPGLGLRLIYFSYDVKMKEKGDIPEGYSVSREKKERFSLILESASTNQTSMYLCASSLTGGLYEQYFGPGTRLTVT.

This clone was observed a single time. The chain links TRBV28 to TRBJ2-7; D may be TRBD1 (6 bases). V dropped 8 bases and J dropped 4 bases, with 15 bases sitting between them. CDR3 size: 13 residues. Looked up from germline, CDR1 is MDHEN and CDR2 is SYDVKM. CDR3 loop: CASGSSQGYEQYF. The CDR3 DNA reads as TGTGCCAGCGGTTCCTCCCAGGGGTACGAGCAGTACTTC.

This chain uses TRBV6-2 or TRBV6-3 with TRBJ2-5; perhaps TRBD1 as D (5 bases). The V and J ends lost 2 bases and 4 bases respectively, with 11 bases between them. CDR1 is MNHEY, CDR2 SVGEGT, per germline. This CDR3 is built from 14 residues. The CDR3 here is CASSYDSPGETQYF. CDR3 nucleotide sequence: TGTGCCAGCAGTTACGACAGTCCAGGAGAGACCCAGTACTTC.

The chain couples TRBV27 to TRBJ2-1; D is perhaps TRBD1 (6 bases). The CDR3 covers 14 residues. The V gene lost 6 bases and the J gene lost 5 bases, with 14 bases spanning the gap. The germline V gene has CDR1 MNHEY and CDR2 SMNVEV (reference sequence). The CDR3 DNA follows: TGTGCCAGCAGGAGGGGGAGCGTGGACAATGAGCAGTTCTTC. This codes for CASRRGSVDNEQFF.

DNA for the CDR3: TGTGCCAGCTCACCCGGGACAGGGAGAACCTACGAGCAGTACTTC. Its translation: CASSPGTGRTYEQYF. The chain links TRBV18 to TRBJ2-7; the match to TRBD1 covers 9 bases. Per germline, CDR1 KGHSH and CDR2 LQKENI. Trimming removed 3 bases from V and 2 bases from J; junction bases left unmatched: 5. This CDR3 contains 15 residues.

The rearrangement joins TRBV24-1 to TRBJ1-2, with a weak D call TRBD1 (5 bases). CDR3 size: 13 residues. Per germline, CDR1 KGHDR and CDR2 SFDVKD. V was pared by 1 base and J by 6 bases, with 8 bases between. DNA of the CDR3: TGTGCCACCAGTGATTTAAGCAGGGATGGCTACACCTTC. It specifies CATSDLSRDGYTF.